This T cell receptor (beta chain) comes out of a study of CD8 T cells in ankylosing spondylitis (dated by TCRdb to 2015 to 2018). Notes on the research overall: T cell receptor beta repertoires were profiled in healthy donors and ankylosing spondylitis patients so that disease-linked TCR variants could be found. The full study cohort was made up of approximately 24 ankylosing spondylitis patients and around 100 healthy donors. Peripheral blood was sampled, and synovial fluid was additionally collected from ankylosing spondylitis patients. The investigation overall reported the following: Some TCR beta motif variants had previously been reported in synovial fluid and blood of reactive arthritis patients, which suggested common disease-initiation mechanisms. The disease-linked clones were reported as significantly enriched in matched synovial fluid samples from ankylosing spondylitis patients. A TCR beta motif of eight highly homologous amino acid variants appeared characteristic of blood from ankylosing spondylitis patients. The disease-linked clones showed a CD8+ phenotype and occurred at relatively low frequencies in peripheral blood.

Reads for this sample came from an Illumina HiSeq 2500. Quantitative 5'-RACE with molecular barcodes was the method used to prepare the TCR beta libraries. Processing in the source paper ran as follows. A new computational method, built on a probabilistic model of VDJ rearrangement, was used to identify disease-linked TCR variants. Starting from the raw public reads, TCRdb applied fastp trimming at Q25, assembled clones with MiXCR and retained in-frame beta chains. Each CDR3 protein appears once, grouped with its most common genes and DNA. V and J calls and clone size were set by TCRdb, not the authors. The sample profile shows some 330,000 distinct CDR3 sequences; around 8% of them were found once. The top ten clonotypes cover more than 12% of the sample. This clonotype was counted a few times. The target of this receptor is not known. Per-base qualities were not stored, and no clone one base away is much larger.

Trimming costs V 1 base and J 0 bases, and their ends lie 10 bases apart. The CDR3 contains 16 residues, cysteine and phenylalanine counted. Here the CDR3 DNA is all that survives: 48 bases in frame from base 1. Based on the germline V gene, the CDR1 and CDR2 sequences are SGHTA and FQGNSA. Sequencing was performed on blood, either unsorted or a sorted T cell fraction (not recorded which). This receptor chain uses TRBV7-2 and TRBJ2-1; too little of a D gene remains to name it. The sequence came from a male donor with ankylosing spondylitis. The DNA sequence follows: TGTGCCAGCAGCTTAGTCCCCCAAAGCTCCTACAATGAGCAGTTCTTC. This encodes CASSLVPQSSYNEQFF. Reference TRBV7-2 and TRBJ2-1 genes cover what lies past the CDR3, so the full variable domain is GAGVSQSPSNKVTEKGKDVELRCDPISGHTALYWYRQSLGQGLEFLIYFQGNSAPDKSGLPSDRFSAERTGGSVSTLTIQRTQQEDSAVYLCASSLVPQSSYNEQFFGPGTRLTVL.